This TCR beta chain was captured by sequencing in a study of blood T cell repertoires in COVID-19. Some clones are missing from TCRdb's copy, which holds only in-frame ones; the method was immunoSEQ multiplex PCR. The table lists about 110,000 clones, around 81% of them singletons. This clone was counted once. Germline CDR1 LNHDA, CDR2 SQIVND (reference sequence). V was clipped by 0 bases and J by 2 bases, with 23 bases between them. CDR3 length: 19 residues. This TCR derives from an older woman with acute or convalescent COVID-19. The chain links TRBV19 to TRBJ2-7; a possible D gene is TRBD2 (6 bases). Sequenced sample: peripheral blood. The CDR3 DNA follows: TGTGCCAGTAGTATAGATTCAAATTTCCCGTCGCGGGGCACCTACGAGCAGTACTTC. It specifies CASSIDSNFPSRGTYEQYF. Variable domain in full (rest from reference TRBV19 and TRBJ2-7): DGGITQSPKYLFRKEGQNVTLSCEQNLNHDAMYWYRQDPGQGLRLIYYSQIVNDFQKGDIAEGYSVSREKKESFPLTVTSAQKNPTAFYLCASSIDSNFPSRGTYEQYFGPGTRLTVT.